This TCR beta chain was captured by sequencing in a study of T cell responses to AZD1222 COVID-19 vaccine. Study-level points and caveats: Epitopes outside B.1.351 and B.1.1.7 mutated regions reportedly drew nearly half of spike TCRs. Baseline testing showed seropositivity in only a handful of AZD1222 recipients. Vaccine-associated CD4 TCRs spanned spike, dominant at 160-218 and 743-854.

To note about this clone: Its cognate antigen is unknown.

Some clones are missing from TCRdb's copy, which holds only in-frame ones; the method was immunoSEQ multiplex PCR. The sample lists roughly 98,000 clones; approximately 84% were seen once. The study pooled second doses at about 4 or about 12 weeks. Trimming removed 0 bases at V and 2 bases at J, with 8 bases between. From germline, CDR1 is SGHRS and CDR2 YFSETQ. The CDR3 consists of 15 residues. The receptor comes from an adult who received the AZD1222 COVID-19 vaccine. The gene calls are TRBV5-1 and TRBJ1-4; D ambiguous. The material sequenced was peripheral blood, taken 28 days after the second AZD1222 dose. This CDR3 reads CASSLGRSTNEKLFF. CDR3 coding DNA: TGCGCCAGCAGCTTGGGGCGAAGTACTAATGAAAAACTGTTTTTT.